Shown below are 10 T cell receptor beta chains from a single sample sequenced in a study of vaccination and CD4 T cells after COVID-19. Treatment indicated: approximately 9-day PBMC culture with coronavirus spike peptide pools or control peptides (ViraFEST assay). The study sequenced cultured CD4+ T cell DNA using the Oncomine TCR Beta short-read assay. One entry per CDR3 protein, called by TCRdb with MiXCR from the PCR reads. There are around 26,000 distinct CDR3 sequences in the sample; about 50% occur only once, and 28% lies in the top ten. These TCRs' antigens remain unknown. The material was CD4+ T cells from blood, cultured in vitro, obtained before SARS-CoV-2 vaccination. The receptors stem from a human donor who received a COVID-19 vaccine.

The chain employs TRBV9 and TRBJ1-6; 7 bases map to TRBD1. V shed 0 bases, J shed 9 bases, and the junction held 9 bases outside the gene matches. The CDR3 sequence is 16 residues long. CDR1 is SGDLS and CDR2 is YYNGEE in the germline V gene. CDR3 coding DNA: TGTGCCAGCAGCGTAGCAATGAACAGGGGAAGTTCACCCCTCCACTTT. As protein: CASSVAMNRGSSPLHF.

This chain uses TRBV30 with TRBJ2-7, with 12 bases matching TRBD2. The J segment lost 3 bases and the V segment lost 3 bases, leaving 6 bases of the junction unmatched. The V gene's germline CDR1 is GTSNPN and CDR2 SVGIG (reference sequence). The CDR3 totals 15 residues. The CDR3 spells CAWRVTSGGFYEQYF. As DNA, the CDR3 is TGTGCCTGGAGGGTGACTAGCGGGGGCTTCTACGAGCAGTACTTC.

The chain employs TRBV30 and TRBJ2-2; 7 nucleotides match TRBD1. This CDR3 is built from 12 residues. V lost 4 bases, J lost 5 bases, and 1 base stayed unmatched. Germline V lookup: CDR1 GTSNPN, CDR2 SVGIG (reference sequence). The CDR3 DNA reads as TGTGCCTGGAACAGGGGAACCGGGGAGCTGTTTTTT. It codes for CAWNRGTGELFF. The variable domain in full, with the rest retrieved from reference TRBV30 and TRBJ2-2, is SQTIHQWPATLVQPVGSPLSLECTVEGTSNPNLYWYRQAAGRGLQLLFYSVGIGQISSEVPQNLSASRPQDRQFILSSKKLLLSDSGFYLCAWNRGTGELFFGEGSRLTVL.

The chain carries TRBV5-1 and TRBJ1-6, with D perhaps TRBD1 (6 bases). Trimming took off 4 bases at V and 5 bases at J, with 16 bases between the two ends. The CDR3 contains 16 residues. Germline CDR1 SGHRS, CDR2 YFSETQ. CDR3 amino acids: CASSPSTGLNNSPLHF. Written as DNA, the CDR3 is TGCGCCAGCAGCCCTTCGACAGGACTGAATAATTCACCCCTCCACTTT.

Only a few counts were recorded for this clonotype. The V and J genes are TRBV20-1 and TRBJ2-3; the match to TRBD2 covers 10 bases. CDR3 size: 14 residues. J lost 5 bases, V lost 5 bases, and 7 bases had no gene match. CDR1 and CDR2 from the germline V gene are DFQATT and SNEGSKA (reference sequence). The CDR3 nucleotides read TGCAGTGCTGGACCCGGGACTAGCGAAGATACGCAGTATTTT. Translated: CSAGPGTSEDTQYF.

The chain employs TRBV11-2 and TRBJ2-3; 7 bases are a match to TRBD2. The CDR3 has 17 amino acids. Germline V gene lookup returns CDR1 SGHAT and CDR2 FQNNGV. Trimming took 5 bases from V and 2 from J; bases not matched to a gene: 13. For the CDR3, the DNA is TGTGCCAGCAGCCCCCGAAGGGCGGGGGAGTCCACAGATACGCAGTATTTT. This codes for CASSPRRAGESTDTQYF.

This chain links TRBV30 with TRBJ2-7, with 11 positions matching TRBD2. V lost 4 bases, J lost 5 bases, and 4 bases stayed unmatched. CDR1 is GTSNPN, CDR2 SVGIG, per germline (reference sequence). The CDR3 consists of 13 residues. The CDR3 protein is CAWTLLAGDEQYF. Here the CDR3 DNA reads TGTGCCTGGACCCTACTAGCGGGGGACGAGCAGTACTTC.

V and J are TRBV7-9 and TRBJ1-2, with D unresolved. The ends were cut back, 1 base at V and 3 bases at J, with 9 bases in the middle. Germline V gives CDR1 SEHNR, CDR2 FQNEAQ (reference sequence). CDR3 size: 14 residues. Here the CDR3 DNA reads TGTGCCAGCAGCTTAGGAGGGTGGGACTATGGCTACACCTTC. Amino acids: CASSLGGWDYGYTF.

The CDR3 nucleotides are TGTGCCAGCAGCTTTAGCGGAAGCTCCTACGAGCAGTACTTC. Protein: CASSFSGSSYEQYF. The rearrangement uses TRBV7-2 and TRBJ2-7; D is possibly TRBD2 (6 bases). The CDR3 totals 14 residues. The V gene lost 3 bases and the J gene lost 0 bases, with 9 bases spanning the gap. Germline CDR1 is SGHTA and CDR2 is FQGNSA.

This clonotype appeared a few times. This chain links TRBV30 with TRBJ2-7; TRBD2 matches at 10 bases. V dropped 4 bases and J dropped 4; count of bases not matched to a gene: 16. The CDR3 totals 17 residues. CDR1 and CDR2 from the germline V gene are GTSNPN and SVGIG (reference sequence). The chain's CDR3 is CAWMESWVAGGVYEQYF. CDR3 sequence (DNA): TGTGCCTGGATGGAGTCATGGGTAGCGGGGGGTGTATACGAGCAGTACTTC.